One and the same sample provided the 11 T cell receptor beta chains below, sequenced in a study of beta chain features in type 1 diabetes. Isolated RNA was reverse transcribed in full, so expressed TCRB transcripts were sequenced. Produced via immunoSEQ multiplex PCR; TCRdb's table is partial and in-frame only. The sample records about 220,000 clones, 11% being singletons. The sample was central memory CD4+ T cells from blood. These receptors were obtained from a man between 18 and 35 years old in good health.

The chain couples TRBV11-1 to TRBJ2-7; TRBD2 agrees at 11 bases. V was pared by 5 bases and J by 1 base, with 7 bases of the junction left unmatched. The CDR3 contains 16 residues. Germline CDR1 reads SGHAT; CDR2 reads FQDESV (reference sequence). In nucleotides, the CDR3 is TGTGCCAGCAGCCCGAGAAGACTAGCGGGATCCTACGAGCAGTACTTC. It specifies CASSPRRLAGSYEQYF.

This clone was counted at least ten times. The chain links TRBV29-1 to TRBJ1-2, with TRBD1 identical over 8 bases. Germline CDR1 and CDR2: SQVTM and ANQGSEA. The V segment lost 7 bases and the J segment 5 bases; nucleotides outside the gene matches: 3. The CDR3 loop spans 11 amino acids. Here the CDR3 DNA reads TGCAGCGGGGGACAGGAGTATGGCTACACCTTC. Translation: CSGGQEYGYTF.

This chain connects TRBV6-5 to TRBJ1-4; 9 bases match TRBD1. Germline-derived CDR1 and CDR2 are MNHEY and SVGAGI. The CDR3 contains 14 residues. J gave up 7 bases and V 6 bases, and 6 bases lay outside the gene matches. CDR3 DNA sequence: TGTGCCAGCAGGAACAGGGGGCTCGCTGAAAAACTGTTTTTT. It codes for CASRNRGLAEKLFF.

J is TRBJ2-7 and V is TRBV19; no firm D call. From germline, CDR1 is LNHDA and CDR2 SQIVND (reference sequence). CDR3 length equals 13 residues. V was clipped by 6 bases and J by 6 bases, with 15 bases between them. DNA for the CDR3: TGTGCCAGTAGCTCTCTGTCACCGCGCGAGCAGTACTTC. It specifies CASSSLSPREQYF.

The gene calls are TRBV6-5 and TRBJ2-7; D is perhaps TRBD1 (6 bases). Trimming pared 6 bases from V and 8 bases from J, leaving 23 bases between. This CDR3 comprises 15 residues. Per the germline V gene, CDR1 is MNHEY and CDR2 is SVGAGI. The CDR3 reads CASSRGGQSPTKQYF. DNA for the CDR3: TGTGCCAGCAGCCGAGGCGGACAGTCTCCTACGAAGCAGTACTTC.

CDR3: CASSASGTGEETQYF. In DNA, the CDR3 is TGCGCCAGCAGCGCCTCCGGGACAGGGGAGGAGACCCAGTACTTC. The chain joins TRBV5-1 to TRBJ2-5; 10 positions agree with TRBD1. Germline trimming cut 4 bases from V and 5 bases from J; bases unmatched to any gene: 8. The CDR3 is 15 amino acids. Germline V gene sequence: CDR1 SGHRS, CDR2 YFSETQ.

CDR3 DNA: TGTGCCAGCAGGGGACAGGGAGGGCAGCCCCAGCATTTT. Protein product: CASRGQGGQPQHF. The gene calls are TRBV6-5 and TRBJ1-5; 9 nucleotides match TRBD1. The CDR3 contains 13 residues. With V trimmed by 6 bases and J by 7 bases, 4 bases remained unmatched. Germline CDR1 and CDR2: MNHEY and SVGAGI.

This rearrangement joins TRBV7-2 to TRBJ2-7; 7 bases agree with TRBD2. The CDR3 covers 15 residues. After removal of 8 bases from V and 6 bases from J, the junction contained 16 bases not matched to a gene. Per the germline V gene, CDR1 is SGHTA and CDR2 is FQGNSA. DNA of the CDR3: TGTGCCAGCTCAAAAGTGGTGGGAGGGCCGAGCGAGCAGTACTTC. Translation: CASSKVVGGPSEQYF.

This clone was counted between two and nine times. The chain is built from TRBV30 and TRBJ2-1; TRBD2 matches 7 bases. Per germline, CDR1 GTSNPN and CDR2 SVGIG (reference sequence). Unmatched junction bases numbered 5, after V lost 5 bases and J lost 7 bases. The CDR3 consists of 12 residues. CDR3 loop: CAWGLVSNEQFF. For the CDR3, the DNA is TGTGCCTGGGGACTAGTAAGTAATGAGCAGTTCTTC.

The rearrangement uses TRBV28 and TRBJ2-7, with D tentatively TRBD2 (5 bases). The CDR3 consists of 11 residues. Germline lookup yields CDR1 MDHEN and CDR2 SYDVKM. The ends were cut back, 8 bases at V and 12 bases at J, with 17 bases in the middle. The CDR3 is CASAATRERYF. In DNA form, the CDR3 reads TGTGCCAGCGCCGCAACGAGGGAAAGGTACTTC.

This clone was seen a handful of times. This chain's CDR3 is CASSPGPTGWDTQYF. The CDR3 DNA reads as TGTGCCAGCAGTCCTGGCCCGACAGGCTGGGATACGCAGTATTTT. The J gene is TRBJ2-3, the V gene TRBV7-3, with D maybe TRBD1 (6 bases). Germline CDR1 and CDR2: SGHTA and FQGTGA. V was clipped by 6 bases and J by 6 bases, with 19 bases between them. The CDR3 extends over 15 amino acids.